This note documents a single T cell receptor (beta chain) sequence. What it binds is not known. Time point defined: pretreatment peripheral blood. Urothelial carcinoma in patients was locally advanced or metastatic. The V end lost 4 bases, the J end lost 3 bases, and 10 bases lay between the germline ends. Looked up from germline, CDR1 is MNHNS and CDR2 is SASEGT. CDR3 size: 14 residues. Profiled with immunoSEQ multiplex PCR; TCRdb holds only in-frame clones, not every one. The sample gives roughly 95,000 clones, around 90% of which show up once; about 2% is in the top ten. The data stem from a study of PD-L1 blockade in urothelial cancer. Study-wide findings and caveats: Prediction of better survival came from below-median pretreatment blood TCR clonality.

The gene calls are TRBV6-1 and TRBJ1-5, with D possibly being TRBD1 (5 bases). This specimen consisted of PBMCs, obtained around atezolizumab (anti-PD-L1) treatment. This receptor was identified in a man in his sixties with urothelial cancer. The CDR3 DNA follows: TGTGCCAGCAGTGGGGGCCCTGACAATCAGCCCCAGCATTTT. This gives the protein CASSGGPDNQPQHF.